A single sample gave rise to the 29 T cell receptor beta chains below, sequenced in a study of T-cell memory formation after mild COVID-19. TCRdb fed the 5' RACE reads into MiXCR, producing one record per CDR3 protein. This sample has roughly 310,000 distinct CDR3 sequences, with around 15% found just once. The sample comprised PBMCs or a T cell subset sorted from them (not recorded which). The receptors derive from a young man who had mild COVID-19 (a few samples of this study predate the infection). Cell type and time point are not known.

The genes are TRBV20-1 and TRBJ2-7, with D possibly being TRBD2 (6 bases). Germline-derived CDR1 and CDR2 are DFQATT and SNEGSKA (reference sequence). The CDR3 totals 13 residues. Trimming stripped 6 bases from V and 2 bases from J, with 14 bases between. CDR3 in DNA: TGCAGTGCCGGGGACTCATGGACCTACGAGCAGTACTTC. This encodes CSAGDSWTYEQYF.

This clonotype turned up a few times. The V call is TRBV3-1, the J call TRBJ2-3; weak D call: TRBD2 (5 bases). There are 15 residues in the CDR3. Trimming took off 8 bases at V and 2 bases at J, with 17 bases between the two ends. Germline V gene sequence: CDR1 LGHDT, CDR2 YNNKEL (reference sequence). The CDR3 region has the DNA TGTGCCAGCTCTATACAGCGGATGATCACAGATACGCAGTATTTT. Translated: CASSIQRMITDTQYF.

This clonotype occurred a few times. V gene TRBV7-9 combines with J gene TRBJ1-2; 7 bases match TRBD1. The J segment lost 3 bases and the V segment lost 1 base, leaving 11 bases of the junction unmatched. Germline CDR1 reads SEHNR; CDR2 reads FQNEAQ (reference sequence). The CDR3 spans 17 residues. CDR3: CASSLGRWDSSYYGYTF. In DNA form, the CDR3 reads TGTGCCAGCAGCTTAGGGCGATGGGACAGTTCTTACTATGGCTACACCTTC.

The V and J genes are TRBV7-9 and TRBJ2-7; the D gene is possibly TRBD1 (6 bases). V was shortened by 5 bases and J by 9 bases, with 20 bases between the two germline ends. This CDR3 has 14 amino acids. The germline V gene has CDR1 SEHNR and CDR2 FQNEAQ (reference sequence). The CDR3 here is CASSQGGGEGAQYF. DNA for the CDR3: TGTGCCAGCAGCCAAGGGGGTGGAGAAGGGGCGCAGTACTTC.

The sample holds many counts of this clonotype. This chain joins TRBV9 and TRBJ2-1; 8 nucleotides line up with TRBD1. There are 15 residues in the CDR3. With V trimmed by 0 bases and J by 9 bases, 8 bases remained unmatched. CDR1 and CDR2 from the germline V gene are SGDLS and YYNGEE. CDR3 in DNA: TGTGCCAGCAGCGTAGACCGGACAGGGTTGGGTGAGCAGTTCTTC. It yields the protein CASSVDRTGLGEQFF.

This clonotype occurred many times. This chain joins TRBV7-3 and TRBJ2-1; TRBD1 might be the D (5 bases). The germline V gene has CDR1 SGHTA and CDR2 FQGTGA. Trimming took off 1 base at V and 0 bases at J, with 10 bases between the two ends. CDR3 length: 16 amino acids. CDR3 in amino acids: CASSLNQGISYNEQFF. CDR3 nucleotide sequence: TGTGCCAGCAGCTTAAATCAGGGCATCTCCTACAATGAGCAGTTCTTC.

This clonotype was counted a few times. The CDR3 loop is CASSLLPGTASYEQYF. DNA of the CDR3: TGCGCCAGCAGCTTGTTGCCCGGGACAGCCTCCTACGAGCAGTACTTC. This chain uses TRBV5-1 with TRBJ2-7, with 7 bases that match TRBD1. The CDR3 covers 16 residues. V gave up 1 base and J gave up 0 bases; unmatched junction bases: 7. CDR1 SGHRS and CDR2 YFSETQ come from the germline V gene.

This clonotype appeared a few times. The chain uses TRBV6-6 and TRBJ2-7; 8 bases agree with TRBD1. The J segment lost 4 bases and the V segment lost 5 bases, leaving 16 bases of the junction unmatched. The germline CDR1 and CDR2 sequences are MNHNY and SVGAGI (reference sequence). This CDR3 region has 17 residues. The CDR3 protein is CASSPQNRGKDPYEQYF. CDR3 nucleotide sequence: TGTGCCAGCAGTCCGCAAAACAGGGGGAAGGATCCTTACGAGCAGTACTTC.

The sample holds a few counts of this clonotype. V is TRBV15 and J is TRBJ2-1, with TRBD2 as a possible D gene (6 bases). This CDR3 is built from 16 residues. The germline gives CDR1 LNHNV, CDR2 YYDKDF (reference sequence). The ends were cut back, 1 base at V and 10 bases at J, with 20 bases in the middle. This CDR3 reads CATSRAEPGLPSEQFF. The CDR3 coding sequence is TGTGCCACCAGCAGAGCGGAACCGGGACTCCCCTCGGAGCAGTTCTTC.

This clonotype was picked up a small number of times. CDR3 bases: TGTGCCAGCAGCGTAGGTGACACTTACAATGAGCAGTTCTTC. This translates into CASSVGDTYNEQFF. V gene TRBV9 combines with J gene TRBJ2-1; D is ambiguous. The V end lost 0 bases, the J end lost 4 bases, and 8 bases lay between the germline ends. This CDR3 is built from 14 residues. Germline V gene sequence: CDR1 SGDLS, CDR2 YYNGEE.

This clonotype was seen at least ten times. V gene TRBV9 combines with J gene TRBJ1-2, with a tentative D call TRBD1 (6 bases). V lost 0 bases, J lost 7 bases, and 16 bases lay in between. The CDR3 sequence is 15 residues long. In germline, CDR1 is SGDLS, CDR2 YYNGEE. CDR3 bases: TGTGCCAGCAGCGTAGAAAGCTCAGGGGAGCGTGGCTACACCTTC. Its protein is CASSVESSGERGYTF.

DNA for the CDR3: TGTGCCAGCCGAGCGGACAACTCCTACGAGCAGTACGTC. It translates to CASRADNSYEQYV. The rearrangement links TRBV6-5 to TRBJ2-7; possibly TRBD1 or TRBD2 for D (5 bases each). CDR1 is MNHEY and CDR2 is SVGAGI in the germline V gene. This CDR3 spans 13 amino acids. V was shortened by 8 bases and J by 0 bases, with 11 bases between the two germline ends.

This clonotype was counted many times. The rearrangement links TRBV12-3 or TRBV12-4 to TRBJ1-5; unclear D gene. The CDR3 is made up of 13 amino acids. V was shortened by 3 bases and J by 3 bases, with 6 bases between the two germline ends. The CDR3 DNA is TGTGCCAGCAGTTTGGGCTACAATCAGCCCCAGCATTTT. Amino acids: CASSLGYNQPQHF.

The chain couples TRBV6-6 to TRBJ2-5, with 9 bases identical to TRBD1. This CDR3 comprises 13 residues. Germline V gives CDR1 MNHNY, CDR2 SVGAGI (reference sequence). With 5 bases clipped from V and 6 bases from J, the junction kept 4 bases outside the gene matches. The CDR3 region is CASSTGTGQTQYF. DNA of the CDR3: TGTGCCAGCAGTACCGGGACAGGGCAGACCCAGTACTTC.

This clonotype was seen more than once but under ten times. The chain combines TRBV11-2 with TRBJ2-7; weak D call: TRBD1 (5 bases). The V gene's germline CDR1 is SGHAT and CDR2 FQNNGV. The V gene lost 1 base and the J gene lost 2 bases, with 9 bases spanning the gap. The length of the CDR3 is 14 residues. The CDR3 loop reads CASSLGTMTYEQYV. DNA of the CDR3: TGTGCCAGCAGCTTAGGGACAATGACCTACGAGCAGTACGTC.

The chain combines TRBV19 with TRBJ1-1, with a tentative D call TRBD1 (5 bases). CDR3 length: 14 residues. Germline CDR1 reads LNHDA; CDR2 reads SQIVND (reference sequence). Trimming stripped 11 bases from V and 5 bases from J, with 21 bases between. CDR3: CAAGQGRARTEAFF. The CDR3 DNA is TGTGCCGCGGGGCAGGGACGTGCGCGGACTGAAGCTTTCTTT.

The rearrangement uses TRBV7-3 and TRBJ2-1, with 9 bases lining up with TRBD2. Trimming removed 3 bases from V and 4 bases from J; junction bases left unmatched: 10. From germline, CDR1 is SGHTA and CDR2 FQGTGA. The CDR3 loop spans 17 amino acids. The CDR3 nucleotides are TGTGCCAGCAGCTTCGGACGGGTAGCGGGGGATTACAATGAGCAGTTCTTC. Its translation is CASSFGRVAGDYNEQFF.

This clonotype was detected only a few times. The chain is built from TRBV27 and TRBJ2-7; perhaps TRBD1 as D (5 bases). The CDR3 is 14 amino acids. Trimming cost V 3 bases and J 6 bases, with 15 bases left between them. CDR1 and CDR2 from the germline V gene are MNHEY and SMNVEV (reference sequence). The CDR3 region has the DNA TGTGCCAGCAGTTTTTACTCAGGGTCCCTCGAGCAGTACTTC. It specifies CASSFYSGSLEQYF.

This chain links TRBV5-8 with TRBJ2-2; D call uncertain. With 1 base removed from V and 1 base from J, the gap between germline ends came to 5 bases. Looked up from germline, CDR1 is SGHTS and CDR2 is YDEGEE. The CDR3 length is 14 residues. The CDR3 here is CASSLYENTGELFF. The DNA of the CDR3 is TGTGCCAGCAGCTTGTACGAGAACACCGGGGAGCTGTTTTTT.

This clonotype was seen ten or more times. The CDR3 DNA is TGTGCCAGCTCACCGATAACTAGCGGGAGGACGGGGGAGCAGTACTTC. Amino acids: CASSPITSGRTGEQYF. V is TRBV18 and J is TRBJ2-7, with 12 bases identical to TRBD2. The CDR3 extends over 16 amino acids. V trimming: 3 bases; J trimming: 7 bases; junction bases outside the gene matches: 10. Germline assignment: CDR1 KGHSH and CDR2 LQKENI.

This clonotype was observed a few times. The chain combines TRBV7-2 with TRBJ2-5; 15 bases are shared with TRBD2. J gave up 4 bases and V 4 bases, and 1 base lay outside the gene matches. In germline, CDR1 is SGHTA, CDR2 FQGNSA. The CDR3 covers 15 residues. CDR3 protein: CASSWGLAGGETQYF. The DNA of the CDR3 is TGTGCCAGCAGCTGGGGACTAGCGGGGGGAGAGACCCAGTACTTC.

This rearrangement joins TRBV24-1 to TRBJ2-5, with 9 bases matching TRBD2. V gave up 7 bases and J gave up 5 bases; unmatched junction bases: 7. This CDR3 is 14 amino acids long. Germline loops: CDR1 KGHDR, CDR2 SFDVKD. As DNA, the CDR3 is TGTGCCACCAGGGGCGGGGGGGCCGACGAGACCCAGTACTTC. It yields the protein CATRGGGADETQYF.

This clonotype has more than one count but fewer than ten. The rearrangement joins TRBV7-8 to TRBJ2-7; weak D call: TRBD2 (6 bases). The CDR3 spans 13 residues. Germline CDR1 SGHVS, CDR2 FQNEAQ. V shed 3 bases and J shed 7 bases, with 13 bases lying between them. The CDR3: CASSFGSSEEQYF. In DNA, the CDR3 is TGTGCCAGCAGCTTCGGGAGTTCTGAGGAGCAGTACTTC.

This clonotype was observed a handful of times. The chain has TRBV20-1 and TRBJ1-6; D possibly corresponds to TRBD1 (5 bases). The CDR3 extends over 15 amino acids. CDR1 and CDR2 from the germline V gene are DFQATT and SNEGSKA (reference sequence). Trimming removed 0 bases at V and 8 bases at J, with 14 bases between. For the CDR3, the DNA is TGCAGTGCTAGAGATAGGTGGGGCAGTCATTCACCCCTCCACTTT. This codes for CSARDRWGSHSPLHF.

This rearrangement joins TRBV3-1 to TRBJ1-6; D remains ambiguous. The ends were cut back, 3 bases at V and 0 bases at J, with 9 bases in the middle. Germline loops: CDR1 LGHDT, CDR2 YNNKEL (reference sequence). The CDR3 totals 16 residues. The CDR3 sequence is CASSHSDGSYNSPLHF. For the CDR3, the DNA is TGTGCCAGCAGCCACTCGGACGGCTCCTATAATTCACCCCTCCACTTT.

This clonotype was counted between two and nine times. The chain has TRBV20-1 and TRBJ2-7; D remains ambiguous. Germline-derived CDR1 and CDR2 are DFQATT and SNEGSKA (reference sequence). The V end was cut by 0 bases, the J end by 7 bases, with 10 bases between. The CDR3 is 12 residues long. The CDR3 here is CSARDASSEQYV. The CDR3 region has the DNA TGCAGTGCTAGAGATGCGAGCTCGGAGCAGTACGTC.

The rearrangement uses TRBV19 and TRBJ2-7; 7 positions match TRBD1. Germline lookup yields CDR1 LNHDA and CDR2 SQIVND (reference sequence). The CDR3 extends over 14 amino acids. The trim removed 6 bases at V and 5 bases at J, leaving 10 bases unmatched. This chain's CDR3 is CASRPWDSLHEQYF. For the CDR3, the DNA is TGTGCCAGTAGGCCCTGGGACAGCCTCCACGAGCAGTACTTC. The entire variable domain, with the rest obtained from reference TRBV19 and TRBJ2-7, is as follows: DGGITQSPKYLFRKEGQNVTLSCEQNLNHDAMYWYRQDPGQGLRLIYYSQIVNDFQKGDIAEGYSVSREKKESFPLTVTSAQKNPTAFYLCASRPWDSLHEQYFGPGTRLTVT.

The chain uses TRBV12-3 or TRBV12-4 and TRBJ1-2; D not resolved. Trimming shortened V by 5 bases and J by 0 bases, and 13 bases separated the two germline ends. This CDR3 region has 15 residues. CDR3 sequence (DNA): TGTGCCAGCAGTAGCCGTAGGACTACTAACTATGGCTACACCTTC. Protein product: CASSSRRTTNYGYTF.

This chain uses TRBV6-5 with TRBJ2-2; D gene unclear. The V and J ends lost 6 bases and 9 bases respectively, with 8 bases between them. Germline CDR1 and CDR2: MNHEY and SVGAGI. The CDR3 spans 11 residues. The CDR3 here is CASSKGRELFF. In DNA form, the CDR3 reads TGTGCCAGCAGCAAAGGCCGGGAGCTGTTTTTT.